A single sample is the source of the 30 T cell receptor beta chains below, sequenced in a study of blood T cell repertoires in COVID-19. Repertoires were generated with immunoSEQ multiplex PCR, while TCRdb's copy carries only in-frame clones and drops some. This table holds about 46,000 clones, approximately 85% found once. Material: peripheral blood. The source is a human donor in a cohort sampled during active COVID-19. The donor label of this sample is uncertain.

The chain recombines TRBV7-3 with TRBJ2-1; D is undetermined. The CDR3 has 17 amino acids. The germline CDR1 and CDR2 sequences are SGHTA and FQGTGA. With 1 base removed from V and 0 bases from J, the gap between germline ends came to 13 bases. The CDR3 loop reads CASSLKDGYYSYNEQFF. As DNA, the CDR3 is TGTGCCAGCAGCTTAAAAGACGGCTACTACTCCTACAATGAGCAGTTCTTC.

The chain is built from TRBV11-2 and TRBJ1-2; D call uncertain. Trimming took 1 base from V and 6 from J, leaving 9 bases between them. CDR1 and CDR2 (germline): SGHAT, FQNNGV. The CDR3 extends over 13 amino acids. This CDR3 is CASSLGTLDGYTF. CDR3 DNA sequence: TGTGCCAGCAGCTTAGGTACTTTGGATGGCTACACCTTC.

The rearrangement links TRBV19 to TRBJ2-1; 8 bases agree with TRBD1. CDR3 size: 14 residues. Trimming removed 1 base from V and 10 bases from J; junction bases left unmatched: 6. CDR1 is LNHDA and CDR2 is SQIVND in the germline V gene (reference sequence). CDR3 sequence (DNA): TGTGCCAGTAGTATAGTTCAGGGGGCGGGAGAGCAGTTCTTC. This encodes CASSIVQGAGEQFF.

The chain has TRBV11-2 and TRBJ2-1; D call uncertain. This CDR3 comprises 11 residues. Per germline, CDR1 SGHAT and CDR2 FQNNGV. Trimming left V 3 bases short and J 7 bases short, with 4 bases between. The CDR3, as DNA: TGTGCCAGCAGCTTCCGTAATGAGCAGTTCTTC. Its protein product is CASSFRNEQFF.

The chain uses TRBV3-1 (or the pseudogene TRBV3-2) and TRBJ2-5, with TRBD2 matching 8 bases. The CDR3 has 17 residues. CDR1 and CDR2 from the germline V gene are LGHDT and YNNKEL (reference sequence). The V gene end was trimmed by 1 base and the J gene end by 5 bases; junction bases not matched to a gene: 12. CDR3 in DNA: TGTGCCAGCAGCCAAGTCTGGGCGGGGGGCCCGCGGGAGACCCAGTACTTC. Translating gives CASSQVWAGGPRETQYF.

The chain uses TRBV4-2 and TRBJ2-3, with 8 bases matching TRBD1. With V trimmed by 3 bases and J by 0 bases, 11 bases remained unmatched. CDR3 size: 18 residues. Per the germline V gene, CDR1 is LGHNA and CDR2 is YNFKEQ. This CDR3 is CASSHASQGALSTDTQYF. The CDR3 nucleotides read TGTGCCAGCAGCCACGCTTCTCAGGGGGCCCTTAGCACAGATACGCAGTATTTT.

CDR3 amino acids: CASSLAVLGDTQYF. The DNA of the CDR3 is TGCGCCAGCAGCTTGGCCGTGCTCGGAGATACGCAGTATTTT. This chain uses TRBV5-1 with TRBJ2-3; no reliable D call. The V gene lost 0 bases and the J gene lost 5 bases, with 10 bases spanning the gap. CDR3 length: 14 amino acids. Germline-derived CDR1 and CDR2 are SGHRS and YFSETQ.

The chain links TRBV11-1 to TRBJ2-2; D gene ambiguous. The V end was cut by 5 bases, the J end by 2 bases, with 6 bases between. CDR1 is SGHAT and CDR2 is FQDESV in the germline V gene (reference sequence). The length of the CDR3 is 13 residues. The chain's CDR3 is CASSPKNTGELFF. The CDR3 DNA sequence: TGTGCCAGCAGCCCAAAAAACACCGGGGAGCTGTTTTTT.

This rearrangement joins TRBV2 to TRBJ1-5, with no clear D. Germline values: CDR1 SNHLY, CDR2 FYNNEI. V shed 2 bases and J shed 0 bases, with 8 bases lying between them. CDR3 length: 15 residues. The DNA for the CDR3 is TGTGCCAGCAGTGAATTCGGGGATAGCAATCAGCCCCAGCATTTT. This codes for CASSEFGDSNQPQHF. The full variable domain, completed using reference TRBV2 and TRBJ1-5, is EPEVTQTPSHQVTQMGQEVILRCVPISNHLYFYWYRQILGQKVEFLVSFYNNEISEKSEIFDDQFSVERPDGSNFTLKIRSTKLEDSAMYFCASSEFGDSNQPQHFGDGTRLSIL.

The chain combines TRBV19 with TRBJ2-5; D may be TRBD1 (7 bases). The V end lost 6 bases, the J end lost 0 bases, and 14 bases lay between the germline ends. CDR3 size: 15 residues. Germline V gives CDR1 LNHDA, CDR2 SQIVND (reference sequence). The CDR3 bases are TGTGCCAGTAGCGGAGGGGGCTCGTACCAAGAGACCCAGTACTTC. Residues: CASSGGGSYQETQYF.

The rearrangement links TRBV14 to TRBJ1-1, with D unclear. Trimming pared 4 bases from V and 6 bases from J, leaving 9 bases between. This CDR3 is built from 12 residues. Germline V gives CDR1 SGHDN, CDR2 FVKESK. CDR3 nucleotide sequence: TGTGCCAGCAGCCCGGACTTTGCTGAAGCTTTCTTT. The encoded protein is CASSPDFAEAFF.

The V and J genes are TRBV2 and TRBJ1-4; 7 nucleotides align to TRBD1. In germline, CDR1 is SNHLY, CDR2 FYNNEI. The V gene end was trimmed by 6 bases and the J gene end by 8 bases; junction bases not matched to a gene: 6. This CDR3 is built from 13 residues. The CDR3 DNA follows: TGTGCCAGCAGAGGACAGGCTGGGGAAAAACTGTTTTTT. Protein: CASRGQAGEKLFF.

This chain links TRBV7-3 with TRBJ2-2; 11 nucleotides agree with TRBD2. CDR1 and CDR2 (germline): SGHTA, FQGTGA. The junction had 4 bases not matched to a gene; V was cut back by 3 bases and J by 4 bases. The CDR3 totals 16 residues. The CDR3 protein is CASSLALAGGTGELFF. The CDR3 DNA reads TGTGCCAGCAGCTTGGCGCTAGCGGGGGGCACCGGGGAGCTGTTTTTT.

The rearrangement uses TRBV6-1 and TRBJ2-2; D uncertain. Trimming shortened V by 3 bases and J by 4 bases, and 9 bases separated the two germline ends. The germline CDR1 and CDR2 sequences are MNHNS and SASEGT. CDR3 length: 14 residues. CDR3 DNA: TGTGCCAGCAGTGAGTGGGCTGGCACCGGGGAGCTGTTTTTT. It encodes CASSEWAGTGELFF.

The chain has TRBV11-2 and TRBJ2-1; D remains unclear. Trimming pared 4 bases from V and 7 bases from J, leaving 8 bases between. From germline, CDR1 is SGHAT and CDR2 FQNNGV. This CDR3 contains 12 residues. CDR3 residues: CASSSFQNEQFF. In DNA, the CDR3 is TGTGCCAGCAGCTCGTTCCAGAATGAGCAGTTCTTC.

The rearrangement joins TRBV7-2 to TRBJ2-3, with a weak D call TRBD1 (6 bases). The CDR3 is made up of 14 amino acids. Per germline, CDR1 SGHTA and CDR2 FQGNSA. V lost 2 bases to trimming and J lost 2 bases, with 8 bases between them. The CDR3 here is CASSLTGTTDTQYF. CDR3 bases: TGTGCCAGCAGCTTAACAGGGACCACAGATACGCAGTATTTT.

The rearrangement uses TRBV28 and TRBJ2-3, with D unclear. The V gene's germline CDR1 is MDHEN and CDR2 SYDVKM. The CDR3 runs 12 residues. V dropped 7 bases and J dropped 11 bases, with 16 bases sitting between them. CDR3: CASNTLGVGQYF. The CDR3 bases are TGTGCCAGCAACACTCTAGGAGTTGGGCAGTATTTT.

This rearrangement joins TRBV19 to TRBJ1-4; 9 bases fit TRBD1. Trimming cost V 3 bases and J 3 bases; bases outside gene matches: 5. From germline, CDR1 is LNHDA and CDR2 SQIVND (reference sequence). The CDR3 is 16 amino acids. In DNA form, the CDR3 reads TGTGCCAGTAGTATGATGGGGGACAGGGCTAATGAAAAACTGTTTTTT. Translating gives CASSMMGDRANEKLFF.

The rearrangement links TRBV29-1 to TRBJ1-2, with 7 bases identical to TRBD1. V trimming: 7 bases; J trimming: 3 bases; junction bases outside the gene matches: 2. CDR1 SQVTM and CDR2 ANQGSEA come from the germline V gene. The CDR3 covers 11 residues. The CDR3: CSATGDYGYTF. In nucleotides, the CDR3 is TGCAGCGCCACAGGGGACTATGGCTACACCTTC.

J is TRBJ2-1 and V is TRBV11-3; the D gene is possibly TRBD1 (7 bases). This CDR3 region has 17 residues. The germline CDR1 and CDR2 sequences are SGHNT and YENEEA. Deletions cut 5 bases from V and 1 base from J, with 18 bases between. CDR3 protein: CASSGGGPKNSYNEQFF. As DNA, the CDR3 is TGTGCCAGCAGCGGAGGGGGCCCAAAGAATTCCTACAATGAGCAGTTCTTC. Combining the CDR3 with reference TRBV11-3 and TRBJ2-1 gives the whole variable domain EAGVVQSPRYKIIEKKQPVAFWCNPISGHNTLYWYLQNLGQGPELLIRYENEEAVDDSQLPKDRFSAERLKGVDSTLKIQPAELGDSAVYLCASSGGGPKNSYNEQFFGPGTRLTVL.

The J gene is TRBJ1-2, the V gene TRBV7-8, with TRBD1 matching 10 bases. The CDR3 runs 15 residues. V dropped 5 bases and J dropped 5; count of bases not matched to a gene: 8. Germline lookup yields CDR1 SGHVS and CDR2 FQNEAQ. CDR3 sequence: CASSGRDRGLYGYTF. In DNA, the CDR3 is TGTGCCAGCAGCGGCCGGGACAGGGGCCTGTATGGCTACACCTTC. Drawing the rest from reference TRBV7-8 and TRBJ1-2, the complete variable domain is GAGVSQSPRYKVAKRGQDVALRCDPISGHVSLFWYQQALGQGPEFLTYFQNEAQLDKSGLPSDRFFAERPEGSVSTLKIQRTQQEDSAVYLCASSGRDRGLYGYTFGSGTRLTVV.

The chain joins TRBV5-1 to TRBJ1-6; 8 bases map to TRBD1. In germline, CDR1 is SGHRS, CDR2 YFSETQ. After removal of 4 bases from V and 0 bases from J, the junction contained 3 bases not matched to a gene. This CDR3 contains 16 residues. The CDR3 here is CASSPRGPSYNSPLHF. In DNA, the CDR3 is TGCGCCAGCAGCCCCAGGGGGCCCTCCTATAATTCACCCCTCCACTTT.

The rearrangement links TRBV4-3 to TRBJ1-6; perhaps TRBD1 as D (5 bases). V was trimmed by 0 bases and J by 9 bases, leaving 18 bases between them. Germline CDR1 and CDR2: LGHNA and YSLEER. This CDR3 region has 17 residues. Here the CDR3 DNA reads TGCGCCAGCAGCCAAGACGTCCTATCCCATCAGGGTTCACCCCTCCACTTT. Protein sequence: CASSQDVLSHQGSPLHF.

This chain connects TRBV7-3 to TRBJ2-1; TRBD2 is a possible D gene (6 bases). The CDR3 extends over 15 amino acids. Germline CDR1 reads SGHTA; CDR2 reads FQGTGA. The V end was cut by 5 bases, the J end by 0 bases, with 11 bases between. Here the CDR3 reads CASSPTRSSYNEQFF. CDR3 bases: TGTGCCAGCAGCCCGACTAGAAGCTCCTACAATGAGCAGTTCTTC.

The V gene is TRBV27, the J gene TRBJ2-7; 7 bases fit TRBD2. The CDR3 sequence is 12 residues long. V was clipped by 2 bases and J by 7 bases; unmatched bases: 2. Germline CDR1 MNHEY, CDR2 SMNVEV (reference sequence). The CDR3 here is CASSLAGGEQYF. CDR3 DNA: TGTGCCAGCAGTTTAGCCGGGGGGGAGCAGTACTTC.

J is TRBJ1-2 and V is TRBV6-4; tentatively, D is TRBD1 (6 bases). CDR3 length equals 17 residues. Trimming left V 0 bases short and J 6 bases short, with 20 bases between. CDR1 MRHNA and CDR2 SNTAGT come from the germline V gene. CDR3 DNA: TGTGCCAGCAGTGACTCGGGACACTCTAACAGGATAAATGGCTACACCTTC. This codes for CASSDSGHSNRINGYTF.

The rearrangement joins TRBV6-5 to TRBJ2-7; 7 bases line up with TRBD2. This CDR3 is built from 12 residues. Germline V gene lookup returns CDR1 MNHEY and CDR2 SVGAGI. Trimming cost V 5 bases and J 3 bases; bases outside gene matches: 1. CDR3 sequence reads: CASSRGGYEQYF. Written as DNA, the CDR3 is TGTGCCAGCAGTCGCGGGGGCTACGAGCAGTACTTC.

The chain joins TRBV18 to TRBJ1-3; 9 bases are shared with TRBD1. CDR1 is KGHSH and CDR2 is LQKENI in the germline V gene. The CDR3 consists of 17 residues. V lost 4 bases to trimming and J lost 2 bases; unmatched junction nucleotides: 9. The CDR3 reads CASSLGQGQVTGNTIYF. Written as DNA, the CDR3 is TGTGCCAGCTCACTTGGACAGGGGCAGGTTACTGGAAACACCATATATTTT.

The chain links TRBV6-6 to TRBJ1-3; no clear D gene. V was trimmed by 7 bases and J by 0 bases, leaving 10 bases between them. CDR1 is MNHNY and CDR2 is SVGAGI in the germline V gene (reference sequence). CDR3 size: 14 residues. CDR3 coding DNA: TGTGCCAGCATTAAGCCGAGCTCTGGAAACACCATATATTTT. Translated, it gives CASIKPSSGNTIYF.

J is TRBJ2-1 and V is TRBV6-6, with TRBD2 matching over 7 bases. CDR3 length: 15 residues. Germline CDR1 reads MNHNY; CDR2 reads SVGAGI (reference sequence). The V and J ends lost 3 bases and 9 bases, in that order; junction bases with no gene match: 11. The CDR3 region has the DNA TGTGCCAGCAGTTATGAGGGAGGGCTTTCTAGTGAGCAGTTCTTC. Encoded protein: CASSYEGGLSSEQFF.